This T cell receptor beta chain was sequenced for a study of neurological immune-mediated disorders (dated by TCRdb to the late 2010s). For the study in its entirety: Peripheral blood TCR-beta repertoires from patients with HTLV-I-associated myelopathy (HAM/TSP), patients with multiple sclerosis, and healthy controls were compared in the study using UMI-based sequencing. The roughly 110 TCR-beta libraries included longitudinal samples, technical triplicates and paired sorted CD4+ and CD8+ T-cell subsets alongside PBMC samples. Of the approximately 66 subjects in the cohort, some 15 were HAM/TSP patients, around 34 were multiple sclerosis patients, and some 20 were healthy controls.

This clonotype has at least ten counts. The clone's antigen remains unknown. There are no base qualities to consult, and no much larger clone falls within one base. The healthy controls were volunteers from blood banks in Maryland, USA. For the unsorted PBMC libraries, 2 million PBMCs were stored in RNAlater at -80 degrees C until RNA extraction and were used to generate the libraries. Peripheral blood was subjected to Ficoll-Hypaque density gradient centrifugation to isolate PBMCs, which were then cryopreserved in liquid nitrogen. The germline V gene provides CDR1 SGHRS and CDR2 YFSETQ. V is shortened by 4 bases, J by 4 bases, and the region joining them spans 4 bases. The CDR3 has 11 amino acids, counting the end cysteine and phenylalanine. Only the CDR3 portion is preserved as DNA: 33 bases, with reading frame beginning at the first base. cDNA was synthesized by template-switch 5'RACE using a primer carrying a 10-nucleotide random unique molecular identifier by which each TCR transcript was tagged. Over 180 million TCR-beta sequences, covering 15-18 subjects, were produced in each sequencing run. The RNeasy kit was used to extract total RNA. TCR-beta VDJ regions were amplified with primers for the TCR constant region and the 5'RACE anchor, using the KAPA Real-time Library Amplification kit. A first PCR added sample indexes and Illumina adaptors, and a second PCR then raised library yield. After purification with Ampure beads, the TCR product of roughly 650 bp was size-selected on a 2% E-gel SizeSelection system. Before pooling, library quality was checked on a Bioanalyzer, concentration was measured with Qubit, and libraries were quantified with the Kapa Library Quantification kit. Paired-end 2 x 150 bp sequencing of the libraries was performed on an Illumina HiSeq 2500. To increase sequence diversity, about 24-32% phiX was spiked into each library pool. Per the authors' processing: The UMI-based MiGEC pipeline processed quality-filtered reads and removed over 75% of raw TCR sequences during error correction. VDJ genes were aligned to IMGT germline references, and clonotypes were defined by unique CDR3 amino acid sequence plus V-J genes. Clonal expansion, Shannon diversity and CDR3 relatedness were evaluated with VDJtools (CalcPairwiseDistances, ClusterSamples), while phylogenetic trees were built in CLCbio workbench. Clones with at least 8 unique UMIs were defined as expanded, with this threshold being based on coefficient-of-variation modelling across technical triplicates. The public reads were reprocessed in TCRdb via fastp at Q25 and MiXCR, keeping in-frame beta chains. Each CDR3 protein appears once, grouped with its most common genes and DNA. None of the V and J calls come from the authors' own analysis; TCRdb made them. This sample holds approximately 30,000 distinct CDR3 sequences; approximately 6.6% were observed only once. Roughly 9% of the sample is taken by the ten largest.

General study outcomes and caveats: TCR clonal expansion was highest in HAM/TSP patients and lowest in MS patients, with MS patients falling below even healthy controls. No identical CDR3 amino acid sequences were found to be shared among expanded clones across subjects, suggesting that TCR-beta repertoires were private in all groups.

In this chain, TRBV5-1 is recombined with TRBJ2-3; the D gene is not confidently resolved. Sequencing input: PBMCs. The sequence came from a woman aged 45-65 years in good health. The DNA is as follows: TGCGCCAGCAGCGGGTCAGATACGCAGTATTTT. Its protein product is CASSGSDTQYF.